These 20 T cell receptor beta chains originate from one sample sequenced in a study of cytomegalovirus exposure and HLA in healthy donors. 13 Jbeta primers and 60 Vbeta primers were used for the PCR. Some clones are missing from TCRdb's copy, which holds only in-frame ones; the method was immunoSEQ multiplex PCR. The sample comprises 150,000 or so clones, approximately 80% of which are singletons, and under 8% rests with the top ten. Sequencing was performed on PBMCs. The receptors were sampled from a woman in her 50s in good health and CMV-seropositive.

The chain has TRBV4-1 and TRBJ2-3; 10 nucleotides agree with TRBD2. The V and J ends lost 4 bases and 2 bases, in that order; junction bases with no gene match: 15. CDR3 size: 19 residues. Germline V gene data show CDR1 as MGHRA and CDR2 as YSYEKL. The chain's CDR3 is CASSPGGLAGALFTDTQYF. CDR3 sequence (DNA): TGCGCCAGCAGCCCCGGGGGGCTAGCGGGGGCCCTATTCACAGATACGCAGTATTTT.

This clone has only one observation. The chain couples TRBV6-6 to TRBJ2-7; TRBD1 matches at 7 bases. Trimming cost V 6 bases and J 7 bases; bases outside gene matches: 12. CDR3 length equals 14 residues. CDR1 MNHNY and CDR2 SVGAGI come from the germline V gene (reference sequence). The DNA for the CDR3 is TGTGCCAGCAGCCCCGGGACAGTTCAATCTGAGCAGTACTTC. This codes for CASSPGTVQSEQYF.

The chain joins TRBV4-2 to TRBJ1-1, with 11 bases fitting TRBD1. The CDR3 consists of 13 residues. Germline CDR1 and CDR2: LGHNA and YNFKEQ. J lost 10 bases, V lost 6 bases, and 7 bases had no gene match. CDR3 coding DNA: TGTGCCAGCAGTCCGGACAGGGGGCAAGGAGCTTTCTTT. Translating it yields CASSPDRGQGAFF.

The chain is built from TRBV10-3 and TRBJ2-7; 12 bases agree with TRBD2. This CDR3 is 16 amino acids long. V was pared by 0 bases and J by 6 bases, with 6 bases of the junction left unmatched. Germline V gene data show CDR1 as ENHRY and CDR2 as SYGVKD. Here the CDR3 DNA reads TGTGCCATCAGTGAGTCTGGGCTAGCGGGGGGGGCCGAGCAGTACTTC. Its protein is CAISESGLAGGAEQYF.

The genes are TRBV7-2 and TRBJ2-7; 11 bases match TRBD1. In germline, CDR1 is SGHTA, CDR2 FQGNSA. The trim removed 1 base at V and 3 bases at J, leaving 2 bases unmatched. The CDR3 runs 15 residues. CDR3: CASSLVGTGGYEQYF. The CDR3 nucleotides read TGTGCCAGCAGCTTAGTCGGGACAGGGGGCTACGAGCAGTACTTC.

This clone was seen a few times. The rearrangement uses TRBV5-4 and TRBJ1-5; TRBD1 might be the D (6 bases). This CDR3 region has 13 residues. Germline CDR1 is SGHNT and CDR2 is YYREEE (reference sequence). V was pared by 4 bases and J by 7 bases, with 12 bases between. The CDR3 sequence is CASSADQGQPQHF. CDR3 sequence (DNA): TGTGCCAGCAGCGCGGACCAGGGGCAGCCCCAGCATTTT.

The V call is TRBV14, the J call TRBJ1-4, with D unclear. The CDR3 length is 14 residues. The ends were cut back, 3 bases at V and 8 bases at J, with 13 bases in the middle. CDR1 is SGHDN and CDR2 is FVKESK in the germline V gene. CDR3 protein: CASSHRKEEEKLFF. The CDR3 DNA reads as TGTGCCAGCAGCCATCGCAAAGAGGAGGAAAAACTGTTTTTT.

The table lists this clone with a count of one. CDR3 DNA sequence: TGTGCCAGTACCACGACAGGGGGCCTGGGAAACACCATATATTTT. Translated: CASTTTGGLGNTIYF. V gene TRBV19 combines with J gene TRBJ1-3; 10 bases are a match to TRBD1. This CDR3 has 15 residues. The ends lost 7 bases at V and 4 bases at J; junction bases unmatched: 7. Germline V CDR1 and CDR2: LNHDA, SQIVND (reference sequence).

The chain joins TRBV7-2 to TRBJ1-1; D remains ambiguous. The V gene lost 5 bases and the J gene lost 1 base, with 8 bases spanning the gap. The germline V gene has CDR1 SGHTA and CDR2 FQGNSA. This CDR3 comprises 13 residues. CDR3 nucleotide sequence: TGTGCCAGCAGCCATGGGCCGAACACTGAAGCTTTCTTT. Its translation: CASSHGPNTEAFF.

The rearrangement links TRBV4-1 to TRBJ1-3; D gene uncertain. The germline V gene encodes CDR1 MGHRA and CDR2 YSYEKL. V dropped 2 bases and J dropped 1 base, with 12 bases sitting between them. The CDR3 spans 16 residues. CDR3 protein: CASSQPLSSSGNTIYF. DNA of the CDR3: TGCGCCAGCAGCCAACCCTTGTCGAGTTCTGGAAACACCATATATTTT.

V is TRBV6-1 and J is TRBJ2-5, with TRBD2 matching over 11 bases. Germline V CDR1 and CDR2: MNHNS, SASEGT. V dropped 10 bases and J dropped 1; count of bases not matched to a gene: 5. The CDR3 consists of 14 residues. In nucleotides, the CDR3 is TGTGCCACCTTAGCGGGGGGGATCCAAGAGACCCAGTACTTC. Translating gives CATLAGGIQETQYF.

V is TRBV4-1 and J is TRBJ2-1, with a possible D match to TRBD1 (5 bases). V lost 3 bases and J lost 5, with 23 bases in between. Germline V gene sequence: CDR1 MGHRA, CDR2 YSYEKL. The CDR3 loop spans 18 amino acids. In DNA form, the CDR3 reads TGCGCCAGCAGCCATACACTGATGGACACGCTAGGGAACAATGAGCAGTTCTTC. Its translation is CASSHTLMDTLGNNEQFF.

The genes are TRBV9 and TRBJ1-2; TRBD1 agrees at 12 bases. Germline V gene data show CDR1 as SGDLS and CDR2 as YYNGEE. V shed 8 bases and J 10 bases; nucleotides not matched to a gene: 6. The CDR3 runs to 12 residues. The CDR3 coding sequence is TGTGCCAGTGAGGGACAGGGGGCAGCCTACACCTTC. This gives the protein CASEGQGAAYTF.

This clone was seen just once. The chain combines TRBV7-9 with TRBJ2-1; TRBD1 matches 7 bases. The CDR3 covers 16 residues. CDR1 SEHNR and CDR2 FQNEAQ come from the germline V gene (reference sequence). The V segment lost 5 bases and the J segment 6 bases; nucleotides outside the gene matches: 13. In DNA form, the CDR3 reads TGTGCCAGCAGCCATCCCAAACAGGGGATATTCAATGAGCAGTTCTTC. Amino acid sequence: CASSHPKQGIFNEQFF.

The rearrangement uses TRBV7-6 and TRBJ1-6; D perhaps matches TRBD1 (5 bases). V lost 5 bases and J lost 1, with 18 bases in between. The CDR3 runs to 18 residues. Per germline, CDR1 SGHVS and CDR2 FNYEAQ. For the CDR3, the DNA is TGTGCCAGCAGCCCATCCCCTCGGGGGGAATCCTATAATTCACCCCTCCACTTT. Encoded protein: CASSPSPRGESYNSPLHF.

V gene TRBV13 combines with J gene TRBJ2-1; 9 bases fit TRBD1. With V trimmed by 5 bases and J by 8 bases, 13 bases remained unmatched. The germline V gene has CDR1 PRHDT and CDR2 FYEKMQ (reference sequence). This CDR3 comprises 16 residues. The DNA for the CDR3 is TGTGCCAGCAGCAGGGGCCGGGACAGGGTAGCCCATGAGCAGTTCTTC. Its protein product is CASSRGRDRVAHEQFF.

This CDR3 is CASSPQGSLAGNTIYF. CDR3 DNA sequence: TGTGCCAGCAGTCCACAGGGATCTTTAGCTGGAAACACCATATATTTT. V usage is TRBV9 and J usage is TRBJ1-3, with D perhaps TRBD1 (6 bases). The V end lost 5 bases, the J end lost 2 bases, and 17 bases lay between the germline ends. Germline values: CDR1 SGDLS, CDR2 YYNGEE. CDR3 length equals 16 residues.

This clone appeared a few times. The chain uses TRBV11-2 and TRBJ1-6, with TRBD1 matching 8 bases. V trimming: 5 bases; J trimming: 6 bases; junction bases outside the gene matches: 6. Germline-derived CDR1 and CDR2 are SGHAT and FQNNGV. This CDR3 spans 15 amino acids. The CDR3 region is CASSKGQGPNSPLHF. In nucleotides, the CDR3 is TGTGCCAGCAGCAAAGGACAGGGTCCTAATTCACCCCTCCACTTT.

The chain links TRBV27 to TRBJ2-1; 14 nucleotides agree with TRBD2. V gave up 6 bases and J gave up 8 bases; unmatched junction bases: 15. CDR3 length equals 18 residues. The germline CDR1 and CDR2 sequences are MNHEY and SMNVEV (reference sequence). The CDR3 region has the DNA TGTGCCAGCAGAGGACTAGCGGGGGGATCCCTAGGGGGGGATGAGCAGTTCTTC. Its translation: CASRGLAGGSLGGDEQFF.

The chain carries TRBV19 and TRBJ2-3, with 11 bases identical to TRBD2. Germline V gene sequence: CDR1 LNHDA, CDR2 SQIVND (reference sequence). The length of the CDR3 is 15 residues. J gave up 4 bases and V 2 bases, and 2 bases lay outside the gene matches. The CDR3 region is CASSISSGGADTQYF. CDR3 DNA sequence: TGTGCCAGTAGTATAAGTAGCGGGGGGGCAGATACGCAGTATTTT.